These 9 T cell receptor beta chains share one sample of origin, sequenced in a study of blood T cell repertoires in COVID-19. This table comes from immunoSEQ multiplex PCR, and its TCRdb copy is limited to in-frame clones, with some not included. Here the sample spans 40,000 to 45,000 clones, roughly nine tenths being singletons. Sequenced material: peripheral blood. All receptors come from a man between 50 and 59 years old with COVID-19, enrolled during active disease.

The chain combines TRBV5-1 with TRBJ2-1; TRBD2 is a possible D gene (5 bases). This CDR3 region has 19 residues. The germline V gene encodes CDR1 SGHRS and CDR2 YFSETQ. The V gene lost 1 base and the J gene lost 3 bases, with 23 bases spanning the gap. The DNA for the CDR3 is TGCGCCAGCAGCTTGATTTCGGGGATGGCAGGCGGCTTCTACAATGAGCAGTTCTTC. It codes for CASSLISGMAGGFYNEQFF.

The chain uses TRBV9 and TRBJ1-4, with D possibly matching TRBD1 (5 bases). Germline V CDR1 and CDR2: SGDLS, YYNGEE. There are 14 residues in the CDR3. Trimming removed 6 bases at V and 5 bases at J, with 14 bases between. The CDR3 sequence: CASTRGWGNEKLFF. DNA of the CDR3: TGTGCCAGCACCCGGGGGTGGGGGAATGAAAAACTGTTTTTT.

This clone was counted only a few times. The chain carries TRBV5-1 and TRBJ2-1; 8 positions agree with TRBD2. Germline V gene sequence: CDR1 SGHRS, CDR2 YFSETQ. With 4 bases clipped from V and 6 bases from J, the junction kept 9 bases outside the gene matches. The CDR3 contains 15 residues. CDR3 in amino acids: CASSPGTSYPNEQFF. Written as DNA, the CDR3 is TGCGCCAGCAGCCCGGGGACTAGTTATCCCAATGAGCAGTTCTTC.

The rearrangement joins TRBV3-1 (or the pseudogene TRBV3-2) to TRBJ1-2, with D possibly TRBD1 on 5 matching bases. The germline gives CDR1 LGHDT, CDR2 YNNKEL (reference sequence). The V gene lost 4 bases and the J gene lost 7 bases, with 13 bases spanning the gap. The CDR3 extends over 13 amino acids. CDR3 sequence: CASSPGSGGGYTF. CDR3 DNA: TGTGCCAGCAGCCCCGGCTCGGGGGGTGGCTACACCTTC.

The CDR3 DNA reads as TGTGCCAGCAGTTTGGTCCAGCGGGAGAATGAGCAGTTCTTC. Amino acids: CASSLVQRENEQFF. The rearrangement links TRBV6-2 or TRBV6-3 to TRBJ2-1; 8 bases line up with TRBD2. The CDR3 length is 14 residues. The V and J ends lost 4 bases and 7 bases, in that order; junction bases with no gene match: 6. Looked up from germline, CDR1 is MNHEY and CDR2 is SVGEGT.

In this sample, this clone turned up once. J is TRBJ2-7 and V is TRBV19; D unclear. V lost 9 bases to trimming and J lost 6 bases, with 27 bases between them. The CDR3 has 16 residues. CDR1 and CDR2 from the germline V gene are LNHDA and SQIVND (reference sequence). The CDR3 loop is CARRPLESSACCEQYF. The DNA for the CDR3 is TGTGCCAGGCGCCCCCTCGAGTCTAGTGCATGTTGCGAGCAGTACTTC. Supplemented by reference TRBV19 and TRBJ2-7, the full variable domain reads DGGITQSPKYLFRKEGQNVTLSCEQNLNHDAMYWYRQDPGQGLRLIYYSQIVNDFQKGDIAEGYSVSREKKESFPLTVTSAQKNPTAFYLCARRPLESSACCEQYFGPGTRLTVT.

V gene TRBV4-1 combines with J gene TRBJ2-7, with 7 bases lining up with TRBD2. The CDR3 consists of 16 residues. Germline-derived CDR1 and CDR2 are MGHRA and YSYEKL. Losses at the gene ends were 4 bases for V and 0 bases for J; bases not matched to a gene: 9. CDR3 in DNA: TGCGCCAGCAGCCGTACTCTAGCGGACCTCTCCTACGAGCAGTACTTC. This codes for CASSRTLADLSYEQYF.

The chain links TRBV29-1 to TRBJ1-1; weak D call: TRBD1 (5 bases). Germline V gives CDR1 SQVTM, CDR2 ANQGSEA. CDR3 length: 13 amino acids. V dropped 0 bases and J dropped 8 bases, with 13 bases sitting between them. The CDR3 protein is CSVEEIQGLEAFF. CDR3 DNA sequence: TGCAGCGTTGAAGAAATCCAGGGCCTAGAAGCTTTCTTT.

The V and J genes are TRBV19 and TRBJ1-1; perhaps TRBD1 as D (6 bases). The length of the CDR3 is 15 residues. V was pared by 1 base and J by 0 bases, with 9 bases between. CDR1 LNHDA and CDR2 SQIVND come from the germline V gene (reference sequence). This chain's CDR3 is CASSIGTAMNTEAFF. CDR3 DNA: TGTGCCAGTAGTATAGGGACAGCGATGAACACTGAAGCTTTCTTT. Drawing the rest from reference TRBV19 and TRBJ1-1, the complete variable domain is DGGITQSPKYLFRKEGQNVTLSCEQNLNHDAMYWYRQDPGQGLRLIYYSQIVNDFQKGDIAEGYSVSREKKESFPLTVTSAQKNPTAFYLCASSIGTAMNTEAFFGQGTRLTVV.